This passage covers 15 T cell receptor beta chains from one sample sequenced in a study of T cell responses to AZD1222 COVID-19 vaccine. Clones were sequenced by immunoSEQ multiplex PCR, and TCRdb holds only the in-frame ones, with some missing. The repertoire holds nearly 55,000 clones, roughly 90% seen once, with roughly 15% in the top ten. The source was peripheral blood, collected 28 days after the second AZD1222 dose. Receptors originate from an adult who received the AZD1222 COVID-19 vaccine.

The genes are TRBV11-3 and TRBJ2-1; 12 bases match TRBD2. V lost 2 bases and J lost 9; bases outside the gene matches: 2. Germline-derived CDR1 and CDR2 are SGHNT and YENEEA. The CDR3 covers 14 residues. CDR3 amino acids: CASSLLAGGGEQFF. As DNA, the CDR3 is TGTGCCAGCAGCTTACTAGCGGGAGGGGGTGAGCAGTTCTTC.

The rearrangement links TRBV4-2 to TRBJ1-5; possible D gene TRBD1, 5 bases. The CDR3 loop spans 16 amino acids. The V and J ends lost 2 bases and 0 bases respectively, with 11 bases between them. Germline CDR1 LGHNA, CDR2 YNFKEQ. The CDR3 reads CASSQLPTVSNQPQHF. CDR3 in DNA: TGTGCCAGCAGCCAACTACCGACAGTTAGCAATCAGCCCCAGCATTTT.

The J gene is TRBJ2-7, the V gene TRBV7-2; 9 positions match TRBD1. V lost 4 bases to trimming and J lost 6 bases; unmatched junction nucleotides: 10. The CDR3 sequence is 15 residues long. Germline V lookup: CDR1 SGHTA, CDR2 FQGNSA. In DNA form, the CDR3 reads TGTGCCAGCAGCTCGCGGCCGGGACAGGGTTTCGAGCAGTACTTC. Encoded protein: CASSSRPGQGFEQYF.

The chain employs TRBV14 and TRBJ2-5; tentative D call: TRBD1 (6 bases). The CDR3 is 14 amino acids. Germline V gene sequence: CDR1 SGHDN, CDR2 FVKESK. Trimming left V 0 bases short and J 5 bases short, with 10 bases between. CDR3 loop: CASSQDPGVETQYF. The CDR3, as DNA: TGTGCCAGCAGCCAAGATCCAGGGGTGGAGACCCAGTACTTC.

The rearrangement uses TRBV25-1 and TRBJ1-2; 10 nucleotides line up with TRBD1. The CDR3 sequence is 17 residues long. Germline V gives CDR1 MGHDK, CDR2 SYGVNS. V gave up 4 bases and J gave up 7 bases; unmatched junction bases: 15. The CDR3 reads CASSGQTGGAGSSGYTF. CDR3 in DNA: TGTGCCAGCAGTGGCCAGACAGGGGGCGCCGGTTCGTCTGGCTACACCTTC.

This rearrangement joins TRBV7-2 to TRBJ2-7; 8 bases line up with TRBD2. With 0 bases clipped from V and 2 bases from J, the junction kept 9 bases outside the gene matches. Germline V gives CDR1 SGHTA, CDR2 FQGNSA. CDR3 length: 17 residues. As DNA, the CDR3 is TGTGCCAGCAGCTTAGCCGTGTTAGCGGGGCCTACCTACGAGCAGTACTTC. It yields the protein CASSLAVLAGPTYEQYF.

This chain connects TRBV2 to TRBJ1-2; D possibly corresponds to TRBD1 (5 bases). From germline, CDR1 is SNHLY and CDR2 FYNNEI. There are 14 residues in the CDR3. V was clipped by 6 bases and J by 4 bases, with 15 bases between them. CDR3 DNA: TGTGCCAGCAGGTCGTACCAGGGATCCTATGGCTACACCTTC. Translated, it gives CASRSYQGSYGYTF. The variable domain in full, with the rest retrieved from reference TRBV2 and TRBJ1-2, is EPEVTQTPSHQVTQMGQEVILRCVPISNHLYFYWYRQILGQKVEFLVSFYNNEISEKSEIFDDQFSVERPDGSNFTLKIRSTKLEDSAMYFCASRSYQGSYGYTFGSGTRLTVV.

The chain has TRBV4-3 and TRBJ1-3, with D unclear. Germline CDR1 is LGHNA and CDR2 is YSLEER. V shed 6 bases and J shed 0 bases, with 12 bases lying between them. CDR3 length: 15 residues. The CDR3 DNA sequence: TGCGCCAGCAGTGTCGGGCAGTACTCTGGAAACACCATATATTTT. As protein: CASSVGQYSGNTIYF.

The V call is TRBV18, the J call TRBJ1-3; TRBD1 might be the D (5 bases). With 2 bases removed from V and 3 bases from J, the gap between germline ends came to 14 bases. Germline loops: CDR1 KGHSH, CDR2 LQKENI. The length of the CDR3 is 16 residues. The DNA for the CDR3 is TGTGCCAGCTCACCAGGGACCCCCCGAGTTGGAAACACCATATATTTT. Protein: CASSPGTPRVGNTIYF.

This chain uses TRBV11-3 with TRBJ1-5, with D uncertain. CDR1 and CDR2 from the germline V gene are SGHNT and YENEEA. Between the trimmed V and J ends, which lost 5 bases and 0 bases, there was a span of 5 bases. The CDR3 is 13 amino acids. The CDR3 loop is CASSENSNQPQHF. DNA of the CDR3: TGTGCCAGCAGCGAAAATAGCAATCAGCCCCAGCATTTT.

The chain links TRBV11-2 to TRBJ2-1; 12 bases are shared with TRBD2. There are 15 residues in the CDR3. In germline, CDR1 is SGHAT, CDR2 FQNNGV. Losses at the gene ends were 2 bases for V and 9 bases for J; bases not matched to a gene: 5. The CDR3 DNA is TGTGCCAGCAGCTTATCACTAGCGGGAGGTGCTGAGCAGTTCTTC. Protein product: CASSLSLAGGAEQFF.

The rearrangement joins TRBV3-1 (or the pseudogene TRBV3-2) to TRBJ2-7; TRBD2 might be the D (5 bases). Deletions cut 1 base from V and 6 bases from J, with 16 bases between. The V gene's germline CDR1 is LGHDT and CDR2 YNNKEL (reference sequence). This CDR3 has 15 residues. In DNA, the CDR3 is TGTGCCAGCAGCCAAGTTTCCGCTCCCAGCGGCGAGCAGTACTTC. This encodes CASSQVSAPSGEQYF.

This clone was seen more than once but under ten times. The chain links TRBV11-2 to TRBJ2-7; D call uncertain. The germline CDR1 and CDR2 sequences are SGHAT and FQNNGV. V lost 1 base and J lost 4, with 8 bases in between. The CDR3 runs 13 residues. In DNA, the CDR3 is TGTGCCAGCAGCTTAGTGCCTAGGTACGAGCAGTACTTC. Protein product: CASSLVPRYEQYF.

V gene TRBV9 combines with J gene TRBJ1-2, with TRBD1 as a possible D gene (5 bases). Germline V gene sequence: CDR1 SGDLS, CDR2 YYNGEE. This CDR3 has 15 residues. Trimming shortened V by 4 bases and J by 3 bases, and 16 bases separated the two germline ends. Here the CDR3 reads CASSSTLSGHYGYTF. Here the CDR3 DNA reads TGTGCCAGCAGCTCGACACTCTCGGGGCACTATGGCTACACCTTC.

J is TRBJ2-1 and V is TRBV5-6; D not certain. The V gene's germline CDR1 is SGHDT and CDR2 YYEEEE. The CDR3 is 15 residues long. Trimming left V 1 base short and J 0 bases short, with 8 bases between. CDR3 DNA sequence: TGTGCCAGCAGCTTGACATTAGGCTCCTACAATGAGCAGTTCTTC. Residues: CASSLTLGSYNEQFF.